Listed below are T cell receptor beta chains from one sample, sequenced in a study of T cell responses to AZD1222 COVID-19 vaccine. The method was immunoSEQ multiplex PCR; TCRdb's version includes in-frame clones alone and lacks a portion of them. The table records about 79,000 clones, 75% to 85% of them present only once. This material consisted of peripheral blood, taken on day 0 of AZD1222 vaccination. The receptor source for this set is an adult in good health. Each CDR3 is given with its conserved first and last residue. A D gene is named only where the DNA matches it firmly. The size of a clone is reported for some rows only, either as once, few or many, or as a class for expanded clones.

CDR3nt: TGTGCCAGCAGTTTACTCAGGGCGGCGTGGTCACCCCTCCACTTT
CDR3aa: CASSLLRAAWSPLHF
d_gene: .
abundance: .
v_gene: TRBV28
j_gene: TRBJ1-6

CDR3nt: TGTGCCAGCAGCTTCCAAGAGACCCAGTACTTC
CDR3aa: CASSFQETQYF
d_gene: .
abundance: .
v_gene: TRBV7-6
j_gene: TRBJ2-5

CDR3nt: TGTGCCAGCAGCCAAGGAGGACTAGCTATAATTGAGCAGTTCTTC
CDR3aa: CASSQGGLAIIEQFF
d_gene: TRBD2
abundance: once
v_gene: TRBV3-1/TRBV3-2
j_gene: TRBJ2-1

CDR3nt: TGTGCCAGCAGCCGACGGGACAGTTCGTTCTACAATGAGCAGTTCTTC
CDR3aa: CASSRRDSSFYNEQFF
d_gene: TRBD1
abundance: once
v_gene: TRBV2
j_gene: TRBJ2-1

CDR3nt: TGCGCCAGCAGCGGGGGACAAGGCCTTAACGAGCAGTACTTC
CDR3aa: CASSGGQGLNEQYF
d_gene: .
abundance: .
v_gene: TRBV5-1
j_gene: TRBJ2-7

CDR3nt: TGCGCCAGCAGCTTGGAAGGGATACTCTCCTACGAGCAGTACTTC
CDR3aa: CASSLEGILSYEQYF
d_gene: .
abundance: .
v_gene: TRBV5-1
j_gene: TRBJ2-7

CDR3nt: TGCAGCGTTGGTCAATATAGGGGGCTGCTAGCCAAAAACATTCAGTACTTC
CDR3aa: CSVGQYRGLLAKNIQYF
d_gene: TRBD1
abundance: .
v_gene: TRBV29-1
j_gene: TRBJ2-4

CDR3nt: TGTGCCAGCAGCTTAAAACATTCTACCGGGGAGCTGTTTTTT
CDR3aa: CASSLKHSTGELFF
d_gene: .
abundance: .
v_gene: TRBV11-2
j_gene: TRBJ2-2

CDR3nt: TGTGCCAGCAGCTTAGGGGACCGACCAGATACGCAGTATTTT
CDR3aa: CASSLGDRPDTQYF
d_gene: .
abundance: .
v_gene: TRBV11-3
j_gene: TRBJ2-3

CDR3nt: TGTGCCAGCAGCTTAGATCGAAACGCCCCAATCAACTTC
CDR3aa: CASSLDRNAPINF
d_gene: .
abundance: .
v_gene: TRBV11-2
j_gene: TRBJ1-2

CDR3nt: TGCAGCGTCTCGGACAGGGTCAACACTGAAGCTTTCTTT
CDR3aa: CSVSDRVNTEAFF
d_gene: TRBD1
abundance: .
v_gene: TRBV29-1
j_gene: TRBJ1-1

CDR3nt: TGTCCCACTTGGACTAGCGGGGGGGGAAACACCGGGGAGCTGTTTTTT
CDR3aa: CPTWTSGGGNTGELFF
d_gene: TRBD2
abundance: .
v_gene: TRBV27
j_gene: TRBJ2-2

CDR3nt: TGTGCCACCAGCAGCCCCGGGCAAGGGGACTATGGCTACACCTTC
CDR3aa: CATSSPGQGDYGYTF
d_gene: .
abundance: .
v_gene: TRBV15
j_gene: TRBJ1-2

CDR3nt: TGTGCCAGCAGCTTAGAAGGGACAGGGAATTCACCCCTCCACTTT
CDR3aa: CASSLEGTGNSPLHF
d_gene: TRBD1
abundance: .
v_gene: TRBV7-2
j_gene: TRBJ1-6

CDR3nt: TGTGCCAGCAGTCCAGGGTTGACGAACACCGGGGAGCTGTTTTTT
CDR3aa: CASSPGLTNTGELFF
d_gene: .
abundance: .
v_gene: TRBV7-7
j_gene: TRBJ2-2

CDR3nt: TGTGCCAGCAGCTTAGGAACGGTCTCTGGGACCCAGTACTTC
CDR3aa: CASSLGTVSGTQYF
d_gene: .
abundance: .
v_gene: TRBV7-2
j_gene: TRBJ2-5

CDR3nt: TGTGCCTGGAGAAGAACAGGGGTCTCTGGAAACACCATATATTTT
CDR3aa: CAWRRTGVSGNTIYF
d_gene: TRBD1
abundance: .
v_gene: TRBV30
j_gene: TRBJ1-3

CDR3nt: TGTGCCAGCAGTGCGGTTGGGATCTACGAGCAGTACTTC
CDR3aa: CASSAVGIYEQYF
d_gene: .
abundance: once
v_gene: TRBV2
j_gene: TRBJ2-7

CDR3nt: TGTGCCAGCAGCTCTTGGGGACAAAGCTCCTATAATTCACCCCTCCACTTT
CDR3aa: CASSSWGQSSYNSPLHF
d_gene: .
abundance: .
v_gene: TRBV5-8
j_gene: TRBJ1-6

CDR3nt: TGTGCCTGGAGTGTATTGGACAGATACACCGGGGAGCTGTTTTTT
CDR3aa: CAWSVLDRYTGELFF
d_gene: .
abundance: .
v_gene: TRBV30
j_gene: TRBJ2-2

CDR3nt: TGTGCCTCTAGCGTCACGGGGGTAGAGACCCAGTACTTC
CDR3aa: CASSVTGVETQYF
d_gene: .
abundance: once
v_gene: TRBV6-5
j_gene: TRBJ2-5

CDR3nt: TGTGCCATCTCACAGGGGTTGCCGGGCTACACCTTC
CDR3aa: CAISQGLPGYTF
d_gene: TRBD1
abundance: .
v_gene: TRBV10-3
j_gene: TRBJ1-2

CDR3nt: TGTGCCAGCAGTTCTCGTGGGGACACAGATACGCAGTATTTT
CDR3aa: CASSSRGDTDTQYF
d_gene: .
abundance: .
v_gene: TRBV6-5
j_gene: TRBJ2-3

CDR3nt: TGCAGCGTTGAAGAGTACGGGACTGAGCAGTTCTTC
CDR3aa: CSVEEYGTEQFF
d_gene: .
abundance: .
v_gene: TRBV29-1
j_gene: TRBJ2-1

CDR3nt: TGTGCCTGGACAAGCGGGGAACAGCCCCAGCATTTT
CDR3aa: CAWTSGEQPQHF
d_gene: .
abundance: .
v_gene: TRBV30
j_gene: TRBJ1-5

CDR3nt: TGCAGCGTTGAAGTTTTCACCACCGGGGAGCTGTTTTTT
CDR3aa: CSVEVFTTGELFF
d_gene: .
abundance: .
v_gene: TRBV29-1
j_gene: TRBJ2-2

CDR3nt: TGTGCCAGCAGCTTAGTGGGCGGGGCGGGCACAGATACGCAGTATTTT
CDR3aa: CASSLVGGAGTDTQYF
d_gene: .
abundance: .
v_gene: TRBV7-6
j_gene: TRBJ2-3

CDR3nt: TGTGCCTGGAGTCAACAGGGTGGCTACACCTTC
CDR3aa: CAWSQQGGYTF
d_gene: .
abundance: .
v_gene: TRBV30
j_gene: TRBJ1-2

CDR3nt: TGTGCCAGCAGCTTAGATCAGGGGGACACAGATACGCAGTATTTT
CDR3aa: CASSLDQGDTDTQYF
d_gene: TRBD1
abundance: .
v_gene: TRBV11-3
j_gene: TRBJ2-3

CDR3nt: TGCAGCGTTGGACCTGTGGACGGAGAGCAAGAGACCCAGTACTTC
CDR3aa: CSVGPVDGEQETQYF
d_gene: .
abundance: .
v_gene: TRBV29-1
j_gene: TRBJ2-5

CDR3nt: TGTGCCAGCAGCTTTGGGGGAGGGAGATACAATGAGCAGTTCTTC
CDR3aa: CASSFGGGRYNEQFF
d_gene: TRBD2
abundance: .
v_gene: TRBV11-3
j_gene: TRBJ2-1

CDR3nt: TGTGCCAGCAGCTGGGGACAGGGGACGAGTGAAAAACTGTTTTTT
CDR3aa: CASSWGQGTSEKLFF
d_gene: TRBD1
abundance: .
v_gene: TRBV11-2
j_gene: TRBJ1-4

CDR3nt: TGTGCCAGCAGCCTGATGCTTCCGAATGGCTACACCTTC
CDR3aa: CASSLMLPNGYTF
d_gene: .
abundance: .
v_gene: TRBV5-6
j_gene: TRBJ1-2

CDR3nt: TGTGCCAGCAGCTCCCTTGGGAGAAAGCGGGGTCGCAATGAGCAGTTCTTC
CDR3aa: CASSSLGRKRGRNEQFF
d_gene: TRBD2
abundance: .
v_gene: TRBV11-2
j_gene: TRBJ2-1

CDR3nt: TGCGCCAGCAGCCGGACTGGACAGGGGCGTAATGGCTACACCTTC
CDR3aa: CASSRTGQGRNGYTF
d_gene: TRBD1
abundance: .
v_gene: TRBV5-1
j_gene: TRBJ1-2

CDR3nt: TGTGCCAGCAGCGAGGCCGGAAACACCATATATTTT
CDR3aa: CASSEAGNTIYF
d_gene: .
abundance: .
v_gene: TRBV9
j_gene: TRBJ1-3

CDR3nt: TGTGCCAGCATGAGGGGACAGGGGGCGAACACCGGGGAGCTGTTTTTT
CDR3aa: CASMRGQGANTGELFF
d_gene: TRBD1
abundance: few
v_gene: TRBV19
j_gene: TRBJ2-2

CDR3nt: TGTGCCAGCAGCACCGGACAGGGGGGCGGTGGCTACACCTTC
CDR3aa: CASSTGQGGGGYTF
d_gene: TRBD1
abundance: .
v_gene: TRBV5-4
j_gene: TRBJ1-2

CDR3nt: TGTGCCTGGAGTTCGGGCAGGGATGAAAACGAGCAGTACTTC
CDR3aa: CAWSSGRDENEQYF
d_gene: .
abundance: .
v_gene: TRBV30
j_gene: TRBJ2-7

CDR3nt: TGTGCCAGCCGCCGACAGGGGGGTTATGGCTACACCTTC
CDR3aa: CASRRQGGYGYTF
d_gene: TRBD1
abundance: .
v_gene: TRBV27
j_gene: TRBJ1-2

CDR3nt: TGCGCCAGCAGCCCCGGACGTGAGCAGTTCTTC
CDR3aa: CASSPGREQFF
d_gene: .
abundance: .
v_gene: TRBV4-1
j_gene: TRBJ2-1

CDR3nt: TGTGCCATCAGCGGGGTTAGCGGGGGGCACCAAGAGACCCAGTACTTC
CDR3aa: CAISGVSGGHQETQYF
d_gene: TRBD2
abundance: few
v_gene: TRBV10-3
j_gene: TRBJ2-5

CDR3nt: TGTGCCAGCAGTTTGGGGGGTGTTAAAGGGAACACTGAAGCTTTCTTT
CDR3aa: CASSLGGVKGNTEAFF
d_gene: .
abundance: .
v_gene: TRBV28
j_gene: TRBJ1-1

CDR3nt: TGTGCCAGCAGCACAGCGGGAGGTTTCTCCTACAATGAGCAGTTCTTC
CDR3aa: CASSTAGGFSYNEQFF
d_gene: TRBD2
abundance: once
v_gene: TRBV11-2
j_gene: TRBJ2-1

CDR3nt: TGTGCCAGCAGCCTGCCGGGACTACAAAAAGAGACCCAGTACTTC
CDR3aa: CASSLPGLQKETQYF
d_gene: TRBD2
abundance: .
v_gene: TRBV5-6
j_gene: TRBJ2-5

CDR3nt: TGCGCCAGCAGCACCGGGACAGGCTACGAGCAGTACTTC
CDR3aa: CASSTGTGYEQYF
d_gene: TRBD1
abundance: .
v_gene: TRBV5-1
j_gene: TRBJ2-7

CDR3nt: TGTGCCACCAGGACTCGGGACGGAGAAGCTTTCTTT
CDR3aa: CATRTRDGEAFF
d_gene: .
abundance: once
v_gene: TRBV15
j_gene: TRBJ1-1

CDR3nt: TGTGCCAGCAGCCCCCAGGAGGGGACTACGCAGTATTTT
CDR3aa: CASSPQEGTTQYF
d_gene: .
abundance: .
v_gene: TRBV7-8
j_gene: TRBJ2-3

CDR3nt: TGTGCCAGCAGTAATCGACAGGGCCCTGAAGCTTTCTTT
CDR3aa: CASSNRQGPEAFF
d_gene: TRBD1
abundance: .
v_gene: TRBV6-5
j_gene: TRBJ1-1

CDR3nt: TGTGCCAGCTCACAGGGAGGGGTTGGCAATCAGCCCCAGCATTTT
CDR3aa: CASSQGGVGNQPQHF
d_gene: .
abundance: .
v_gene: TRBV18
j_gene: TRBJ1-5

CDR3nt: TGTGCCAGCAGCCAAGGGGGCGACGGGGAGCTGTTTTTT
CDR3aa: CASSQGGDGELFF
d_gene: .
abundance: .
v_gene: TRBV3-1/TRBV3-2
j_gene: TRBJ2-2

CDR3nt: TGTGCCAGTACCGCCAGCGGGGGCTACAATGAGCAGTTCTTC
CDR3aa: CASTASGGYNEQFF
d_gene: TRBD2
abundance: .
v_gene: TRBV6-5
j_gene: TRBJ2-1

CDR3nt: TGTGCCAGTAGTCTCTCCGGGACAGGTCTCTACGAAGCTTTCTTT
CDR3aa: CASSLSGTGLYEAFF
d_gene: TRBD1
abundance: once
v_gene: TRBV19
j_gene: TRBJ1-1

CDR3nt: TGTGCCAGCAGGGAAGATCTCGGCGTTCAGCCCCAGCATTTT
CDR3aa: CASREDLGVQPQHF
d_gene: .
abundance: .
v_gene: TRBV2
j_gene: TRBJ1-5